This T cell receptor beta chain was recovered during a study of CD8 T cells in Susac syndrome. Between the trimmed V and J ends, which lost 3 bases and 6 bases, there was a span of 13 bases. Germline CDR1 is KGHDR and CDR2 is SFDVKD. The CDR3 is 14 residues long. Roughly 0.45 to 1 ug RNA was reverse transcribed with random hexamers. TCRdb re-called the immunoSEQ multiplex PCR reads through MiXCR, storing one row per CDR3 protein. Counted here are some 300,000 distinct CDR3 sequences, roughly 90% occurring once; the ten biggest clones make up less than 0.2%. The origin of this receptor is a human donor with multiple sclerosis. The sequenced sample consisted of CD8+ T cells from PBMCs. This sequence joins TRBV24-1 and TRBJ1-2, with no clear D. CDR3 in amino acids: CATSDRTPVNGYTF. The CDR3 DNA follows: TGTGCCACCAGTGATCGGACCCCCGTAAATGGCTACACCTTC.